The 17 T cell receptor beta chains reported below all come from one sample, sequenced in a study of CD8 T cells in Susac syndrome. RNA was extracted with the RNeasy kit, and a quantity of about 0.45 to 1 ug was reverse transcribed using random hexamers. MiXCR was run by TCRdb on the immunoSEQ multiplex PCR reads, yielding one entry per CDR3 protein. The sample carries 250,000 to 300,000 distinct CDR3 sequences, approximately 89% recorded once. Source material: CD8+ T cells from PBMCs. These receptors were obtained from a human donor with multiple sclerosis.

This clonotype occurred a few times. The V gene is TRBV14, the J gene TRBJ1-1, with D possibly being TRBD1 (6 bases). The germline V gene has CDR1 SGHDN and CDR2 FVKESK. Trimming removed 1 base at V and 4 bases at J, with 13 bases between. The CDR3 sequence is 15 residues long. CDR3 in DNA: TGTGCCAGCAGCCAAGGCGGGGGCAGTGGCACTGAAGCTTTCTTT. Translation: CASSQGGGSGTEAFF.

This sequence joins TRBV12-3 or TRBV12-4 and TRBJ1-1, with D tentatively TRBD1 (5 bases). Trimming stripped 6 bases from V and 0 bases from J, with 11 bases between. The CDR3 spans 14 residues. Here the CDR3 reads CASRTGHLNTEAFF. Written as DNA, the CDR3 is TGTGCCAGCAGGACCGGACACTTGAACACTGAAGCTTTCTTT.

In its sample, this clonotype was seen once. CDR3 coding DNA: TGTGCCAGCAGTACCGGACAGGGAGTAATCCTGACTTTC. Translated, it gives CASSTGQGVILTF. V is TRBV6-2 or TRBV6-3 and J is TRBJ2-6; 8 bases fit TRBD1. CDR1 is MNHEY, CDR2 SVGEGT, per germline. Losses at the gene ends were 5 bases for V and 14 bases for J; bases not matched to a gene: 8. The CDR3 extends over 13 amino acids.

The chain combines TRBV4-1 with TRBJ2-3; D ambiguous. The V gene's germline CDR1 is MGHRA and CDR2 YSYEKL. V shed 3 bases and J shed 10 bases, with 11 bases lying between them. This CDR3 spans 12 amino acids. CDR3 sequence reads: CASSHLARAQYF. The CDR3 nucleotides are TGCGCCAGCAGCCACCTCGCACGGGCGCAGTATTTT.

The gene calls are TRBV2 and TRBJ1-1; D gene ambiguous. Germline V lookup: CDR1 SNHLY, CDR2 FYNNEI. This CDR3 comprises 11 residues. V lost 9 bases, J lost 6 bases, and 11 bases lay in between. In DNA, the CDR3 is TGTGCCAGAGGGTTTGGGTCTGAAGCTTTCTTT. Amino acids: CARGFGSEAFF. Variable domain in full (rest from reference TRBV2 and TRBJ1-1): EPEVTQTPSHQVTQMGQEVILRCVPISNHLYFYWYRQILGQKVEFLVSFYNNEISEKSEIFDDQFSVERPDGSNFTLKIRSTKLEDSAMYFCARGFGSEAFFGQGTRLTVV.

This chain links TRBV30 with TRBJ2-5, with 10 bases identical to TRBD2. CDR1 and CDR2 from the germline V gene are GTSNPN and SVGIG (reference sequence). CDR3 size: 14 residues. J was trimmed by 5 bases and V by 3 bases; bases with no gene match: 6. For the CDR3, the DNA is TGTGCCTGGAGCCCTAGCGGGAGACGGGAGACCCAGTACTTC. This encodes CAWSPSGRRETQYF.

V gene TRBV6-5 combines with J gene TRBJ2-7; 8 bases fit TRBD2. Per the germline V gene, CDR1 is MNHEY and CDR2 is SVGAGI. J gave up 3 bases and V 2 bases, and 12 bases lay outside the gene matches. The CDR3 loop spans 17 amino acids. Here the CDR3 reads CASSYDRASGSLYEQYF. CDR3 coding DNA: TGTGCCAGCAGTTACGACCGGGCGAGCGGGAGTCTCTACGAGCAGTACTTC.

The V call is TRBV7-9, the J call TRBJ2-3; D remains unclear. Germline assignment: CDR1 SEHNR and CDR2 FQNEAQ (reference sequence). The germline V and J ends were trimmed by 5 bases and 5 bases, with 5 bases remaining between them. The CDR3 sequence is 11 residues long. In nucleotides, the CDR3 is TGTGCCAGCAGCCCACTAGATACGCAGTATTTT. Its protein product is CASSPLDTQYF.

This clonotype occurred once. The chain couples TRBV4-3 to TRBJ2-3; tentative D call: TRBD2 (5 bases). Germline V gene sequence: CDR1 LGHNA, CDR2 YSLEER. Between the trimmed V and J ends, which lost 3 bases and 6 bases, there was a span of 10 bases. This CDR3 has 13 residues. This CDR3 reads CASSQREYDTQYF. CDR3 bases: TGCGCCAGCAGCCAGAGGGAATACGATACGCAGTATTTT.

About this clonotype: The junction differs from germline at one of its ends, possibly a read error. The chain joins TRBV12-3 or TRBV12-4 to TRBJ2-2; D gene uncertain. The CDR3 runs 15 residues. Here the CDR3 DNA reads TGTGCCAGCAGTTTTACTTCAGCGAATACCGGGGAGCTGTTTTTT. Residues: CASSFTSANTGELFF.

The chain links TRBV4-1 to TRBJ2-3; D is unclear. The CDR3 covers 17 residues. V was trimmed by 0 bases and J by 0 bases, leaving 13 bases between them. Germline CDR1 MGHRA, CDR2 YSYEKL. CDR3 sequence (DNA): TGCGCCAGCAGCCAAGATTACACTACAACTAGCACAGATACGCAGTATTTT. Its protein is CASSQDYTTTSTDTQYF.

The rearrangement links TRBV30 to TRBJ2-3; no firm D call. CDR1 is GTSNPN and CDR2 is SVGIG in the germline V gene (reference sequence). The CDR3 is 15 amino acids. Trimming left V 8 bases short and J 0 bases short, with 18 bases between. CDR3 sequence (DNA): TGTGCCACGACCCAGACCAGTTCTAGCACAGATACGCAGTATTTT. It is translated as CATTQTSSSTDTQYF. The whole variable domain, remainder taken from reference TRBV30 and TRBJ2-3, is SQTIHQWPATLVQPVGSPLSLECTVEGTSNPNLYWYRQAAGRGLQLLFYSVGIGQISSEVPQNLSASRPQDRQFILSSKKLLLSDSGFYLCATTQTSSSTDTQYFGPGTRLTVL.

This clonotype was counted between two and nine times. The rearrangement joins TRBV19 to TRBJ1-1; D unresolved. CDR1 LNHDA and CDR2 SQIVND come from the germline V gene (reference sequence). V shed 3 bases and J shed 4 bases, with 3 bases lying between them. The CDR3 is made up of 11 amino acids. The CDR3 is CASSMGTEAFF. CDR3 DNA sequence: TGTGCCAGTAGTATGGGCACTGAAGCTTTCTTT.

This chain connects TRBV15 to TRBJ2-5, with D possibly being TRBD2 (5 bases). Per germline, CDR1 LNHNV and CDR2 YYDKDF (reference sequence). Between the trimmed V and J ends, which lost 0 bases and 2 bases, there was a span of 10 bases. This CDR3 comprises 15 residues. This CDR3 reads CATSRDYGEQETQYF. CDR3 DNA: TGTGCCACCAGCAGAGATTACGGGGAACAAGAGACCCAGTACTTC.

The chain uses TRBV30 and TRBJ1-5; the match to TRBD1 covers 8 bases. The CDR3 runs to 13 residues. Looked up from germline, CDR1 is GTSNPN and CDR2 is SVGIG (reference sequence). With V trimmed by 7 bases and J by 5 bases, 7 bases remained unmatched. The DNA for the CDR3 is TGTGCCTACATGACAGGGGACGATCAGCCCCAGCATTTT. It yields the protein CAYMTGDDQPQHF. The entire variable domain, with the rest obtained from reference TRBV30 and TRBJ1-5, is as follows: SQTIHQWPATLVQPVGSPLSLECTVEGTSNPNLYWYRQAAGRGLQLLFYSVGIGQISSEVPQNLSASRPQDRQFILSSKKLLLSDSGFYLCAYMTGDDQPQHFGDGTRLSIL.

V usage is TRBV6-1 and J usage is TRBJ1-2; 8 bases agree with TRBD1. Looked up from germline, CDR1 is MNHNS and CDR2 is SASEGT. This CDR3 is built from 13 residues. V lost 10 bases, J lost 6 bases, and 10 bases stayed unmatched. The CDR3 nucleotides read TGTGCCATGCAGAAGGACAGGGCTGATGGCTACACCTTC. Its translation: CAMQKDRADGYTF.

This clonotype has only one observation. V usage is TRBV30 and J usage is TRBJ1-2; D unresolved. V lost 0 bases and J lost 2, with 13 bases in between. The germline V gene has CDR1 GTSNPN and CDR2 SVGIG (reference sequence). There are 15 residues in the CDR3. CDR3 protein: CAWSVPGGPNYGYTF. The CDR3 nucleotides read TGTGCCTGGAGTGTACCGGGAGGTCCCAACTATGGCTACACCTTC.